This passage covers 19 T cell receptor beta chains from one sample sequenced in a study of T-cell memory formation after mild COVID-19. TCRdb processed the 5' RACE reads anew with MiXCR; each CDR3 protein has one entry. The table has over 450,000 distinct CDR3 sequences, 20% seen once. Sequences were obtained from PBMCs or a T cell subset sorted from them (not recorded which). Source of these receptors: an adult woman who had mild COVID-19 (a few samples of this study predate the infection). Cell type and time point are not known.

V usage is TRBV7-3 and J usage is TRBJ2-1; TRBD2 aligns across 14 bases. V gave up 5 bases and J gave up 8 bases; unmatched junction bases: 8. This CDR3 region has 16 residues. Germline lookup yields CDR1 SGHTA and CDR2 FQGTGA. CDR3 in amino acids: CASSPGTSGGQYEQFF. Written as DNA, the CDR3 is TGTGCCAGCAGCCCCGGGACTAGCGGGGGACAGTATGAGCAGTTCTTC.

The V call is TRBV6-1, the J call TRBJ2-7, with 8 bases matching TRBD2. Germline V CDR1 and CDR2: MNHNS, SASEGT. The CDR3 is made up of 14 amino acids. The junction had 10 bases not matched to a gene; V was cut back by 5 bases and J by 7 bases. The CDR3 DNA reads TGTGCCAGCAGTACCAATCCGGGAGGGTTTGAGCAGTACTTC. Translating it yields CASSTNPGGFEQYF.

This clonotype has a handful of counts. The rearrangement joins TRBV27 to TRBJ2-7; D call uncertain. CDR3 size: 13 residues. Trimming removed 4 bases at V and 5 bases at J, with 12 bases between. CDR1 is MNHEY, CDR2 SMNVEV, per germline (reference sequence). CDR3 sequence reads: CASSWADGNEQYF. CDR3 DNA: TGTGCCAGCAGTTGGGCTGACGGAAACGAGCAGTACTTC.

This clonotype was seen only a few times. The rearrangement joins TRBV7-2 to TRBJ2-4, with 12 bases aligning to TRBD1. Germline V gene lookup returns CDR1 SGHTA and CDR2 FQGNSA. V was clipped by 0 bases and J by 15 bases; unmatched bases: 9. The CDR3 sequence is 15 residues long. The CDR3 sequence: CASSLAGGQGAVGYF. The CDR3 nucleotides read TGTGCCAGCAGCTTAGCGGGGGGACAGGGGGCTGTTGGGTACTTC.

This clonotype has more than one count but fewer than ten. The CDR3 nucleotides are TGTGCCAGCAGCTTATCGACCCGGGATGACAATGAGCAGTTCTTC. Protein: CASSLSTRDDNEQFF. The chain uses TRBV7-4 and TRBJ2-1; D is perhaps TRBD2 (5 bases). The length of the CDR3 is 15 residues. Trimming took off 2 bases at V and 5 bases at J, with 13 bases between the two ends. From germline, CDR1 is SGHVT and CDR2 SQSDAQ.

This clonotype was found a few times. CDR3 protein: CASTFSRDSYDATQYF. Written as DNA, the CDR3 is TGTGCCAGCACTTTTTCCCGGGACTCCTACGACGCTACGCAGTATTTT. The J gene is TRBJ2-3, the V gene TRBV5-5, with TRBD2 as a possible D gene (6 bases). Germline lookup yields CDR1 SGHKS and CDR2 YYEKEE (reference sequence). Trimming took 6 bases from V and 8 from J, leaving 25 bases between them. The CDR3 is made up of 16 amino acids.

The genes are TRBV9 and TRBJ2-3; 9 bases match TRBD2. V dropped 5 bases and J dropped 2; count of bases not matched to a gene: 9. This CDR3 is 16 amino acids long. CDR1 and CDR2 (germline): SGDLS, YYNGEE. CDR3 bases: TGTGCCAGCAGTCCCGCCGGGACTAGCACCACAGATACGCAGTATTTT. This codes for CASSPAGTSTTDTQYF.

This clonotype was observed a handful of times. The chain employs TRBV7-8 and TRBJ2-5; 9 bases line up with TRBD2. The CDR3 sequence is 13 residues long. Trimming at V came to 5 bases and at J to 4 bases, leaving 2 bases not matched to a gene. The germline gives CDR1 SGHVS, CDR2 FQNEAQ. In DNA, the CDR3 is TGTGCCAGCAGCATACTAGCGGGAGAGACCCAGTACTTC. As protein: CASSILAGETQYF.

The sample holds a few counts of this clonotype. The chain couples TRBV4-3 to TRBJ2-3; possibly TRBD1 for D (5 bases). The CDR3 length is 15 residues. V was cut by 0 bases and J by 4 bases, with 11 bases left in between. The germline V gene encodes CDR1 LGHNA and CDR2 YSLEER. The CDR3 region is CASSQDLGVADTQYF. CDR3 sequence (DNA): TGCGCCAGCAGCCAAGATCTAGGGGTCGCAGATACGCAGTATTTT.

The chain is built from TRBV18 and TRBJ2-1, with TRBD2 matching 11 bases. The CDR3 totals 15 residues. Germline values: CDR1 KGHSH, CDR2 LQKENI. Trimming at V came to 3 bases and at J to 5 bases, leaving 3 bases not matched to a gene. The CDR3 loop reads CASSPTSGSHNEQFF. The CDR3 region has the DNA TGTGCCAGCTCACCCACTAGCGGGAGCCACAATGAGCAGTTCTTC.

This clonotype was detected ten times or more. The V and J genes are TRBV12-5 and TRBJ2-1; either TRBD1 or TRBD2 may supply D (5 bases each). Germline CDR1 is LGHNT and CDR2 is FRNRAP. V shed 5 bases and J shed 9 bases, with 11 bases lying between them. CDR3 length equals 12 residues. The CDR3 sequence: CASGDRGGEQFF. For the CDR3, the DNA is TGTGCTAGTGGTGACCGGGGCGGTGAGCAGTTCTTC.

This clonotype was seen a few times. The V gene is TRBV20-1, the J gene TRBJ1-4, with D perhaps matching TRBD1 (5 bases). Trimming stripped 6 bases from V and 5 bases from J, with 10 bases between. Germline loops: CDR1 DFQATT, CDR2 SNEGSKA (reference sequence). This CDR3 is built from 12 residues. The CDR3 DNA is TGCAGTGCGGAGGGGTGGAATGAAAAACTGTTTTTT. Translated: CSAEGWNEKLFF.

This clonotype was picked up a small number of times. This sequence joins TRBV12-3 or TRBV12-4 and TRBJ1-2; tentatively, D is TRBD1 (5 bases). This CDR3 is built from 11 residues. Trimming shortened V by 7 bases and J by 7 bases, and 10 bases separated the two germline ends. Written as DNA, the CDR3 is TGTGCCAGCAAAGGGGAGTCTGGCTACACCTTC. Its protein is CASKGESGYTF.

The gene calls are TRBV7-3 and TRBJ2-3, with D unclear. The germline CDR1 and CDR2 sequences are SGHTA and FQGTGA. The CDR3 runs 14 residues. V was shortened by 5 bases and J by 4 bases, with 13 bases between the two germline ends. The CDR3 nucleotides read TGTGCCAGCAGCCCCTTCCGCAGAGCAGATACGCAGTATTTT. Protein product: CASSPFRRADTQYF.

This chain connects TRBV2 to TRBJ2-3; 9 nucleotides align to TRBD2. Trimming cost V 8 bases and J 2 bases; bases outside gene matches: 8. CDR1 and CDR2 from the germline V gene are SNHLY and FYNNEI. This CDR3 has 15 residues. CDR3 coding DNA: TGTGCCAGCCAGAGACTAGCGGAGCTCACAGATACGCAGTATTTT. It specifies CASQRLAELTDTQYF.

The chain carries TRBV18 and TRBJ1-2; D remains ambiguous. Germline V CDR1 and CDR2: KGHSH, LQKENI. Trimming took 5 bases from V and 2 from J, leaving 12 bases between them. The CDR3 length is 14 residues. The CDR3 region has the DNA TGTGCCAGCTCAACCTATGGCGGAAACTATGGCTACACCTTC. Protein product: CASSTYGGNYGYTF.

The V call is TRBV20-1, the J call TRBJ2-3; 7 bases are shared with TRBD2. Germline trimming cut 4 bases from V and 6 bases from J; bases unmatched to any gene: 10. Germline V gene lookup returns CDR1 DFQATT and CDR2 SNEGSKA (reference sequence). The CDR3 length is 14 residues. The CDR3 reads CSAKLAEWVDTQYF. CDR3 DNA: TGCAGTGCTAAGCTAGCGGAGTGGGTGGATACGCAGTATTTT.

The chain has TRBV9 and TRBJ1-2, with 10 positions matching TRBD1. This CDR3 is built from 15 residues. Per the germline V gene, CDR1 is SGDLS and CDR2 is YYNGEE. Trimming took 4 bases from V and 2 from J; bases not matched to a gene: 5. The CDR3: CASSLRTGGNYGYTF. DNA for the CDR3: TGTGCCAGCAGCCTACGGACAGGGGGGAACTATGGCTACACCTTC.

There are many counts of this clonotype. The gene calls are TRBV5-5 and TRBJ2-5; tentative D call: TRBD2 (5 bases). Trimming left V 6 bases short and J 1 base short, with 10 bases between. The CDR3 consists of 13 residues. Germline values: CDR1 SGHKS, CDR2 YYEKEE (reference sequence). CDR3 in amino acids: CASNPGTQETQYF. CDR3 bases: TGTGCCAGCAATCCGGGAACCCAAGAGACCCAGTACTTC.